This TCR beta chain is from a study of cytomegalovirus exposure and HLA in healthy donors. Study overall: Earlier findings included roughly 120 million unique TCR beta sequences obtained from 150 million to 200 million T cells.

In the case of this clone: The antigen is undetermined.

Both 60 Vbeta primers and 13 Jbeta primers went into the PCR. Measured with immunoSEQ multiplex PCR; TCRdb has only the in-frame clones, and not every one. The profile shows 60,000 to 70,000 clones, approximately 74% of them singletons. General study findings and limits: Analysis was carried out at a later point, and it linked a missense DCLRE1C variant to TCR beta V- and J-gene trimming.

The TCR was taken from a middle-aged man in good health and CMV-seropositive. Sequenced: PBMCs.

CDR3 protein: CASSLGTSGYNEQFF. CDR3 DNA: TGTGCCAGCAGCTTAGGGACTAGCGGCTACAATGAGCAGTTCTTC. This chain uses TRBV7-6 with TRBJ2-1; 10 bases agree with TRBD2. CDR3 size: 15 residues. CDR1 and CDR2 (germline): SGHVS, FNYEAQ. J lost 3 bases, V lost 1 base, and 0 bases had no gene match.